The rows below give T cell receptor beta chains drawn from one sample of a study of neoadjuvant anti-PD-1 for oral cavity cancer. Generated by immunoSEQ multiplex PCR, the TCRdb table keeps only in-frame clones and is missing some. The repertoire consists of 6,000 to 7,000 clones, with about 51% occurring once and the leading ten covering roughly 26%. Here the sequenced sample was tumor tissue, taken before nivolumab (anti-PD-1) treatment. Receptors originate from a person between 35 and 79 years old with oral cavity squamous cell carcinoma. Each CDR3 is given with its conserved first and last residue. The D gene is left open where the match is weak. A clone size is listed for some rows: how often the clone was seen (once, few, many), or a class if it is expanded.

.,TRBJ2-4,.,TRBV5-5,TGTGCCAGCAGCTTGATCTTAGCCAAAAACATTCAGTACTTC,CASSLILAKNIQYF
few,TRBJ2-3,.,TRBV27,TGTGCCAGCAGTTCGTACACAGTAAGAGACACAGATACGCAGTATTTT,CASSSYTVRDTDTQYF
once,TRBJ2-1,TRBD2,TRBV7-9,TGTGCCAGCAGCCCCAGGACTAGCGGGGGGGCGTATGAGCAGTTCTTC,CASSPRTSGGAYEQFF
medium-sized,TRBJ2-1,.,TRBV4-1,TGCGCCAGCAGCCAAGATTGGGGGGCCTATGAGCAGTTCTTC,CASSQDWGAYEQFF
.,TRBJ2-2,.,TRBV9,TGTGCCAGCAGCGTAGTTCCAGGTACGAACACCGGGGAGCTGTTTTTT,CASSVVPGTNTGELFF
.,TRBJ1-2,TRBD1,TRBV7-3,TGTGCCAGCAGCTTAGATATTTGGGACAGGGGTAACTATGGCTACACCTTC,CASSLDIWDRGNYGYTF
.,TRBJ2-3,TRBD1,TRBV11-3,TGTGCCAGCAGCGCCGCTGGGACAGGGGCCACAGATACGCAGTATTTT,CASSAAGTGATDTQYF
medium-sized,TRBJ1-2,.,TRBV29-1,TGCAGCGTTGCCCCGACAGCTAACTATGGCTACACCTTC,CSVAPTANYGYTF
.,TRBJ2-1,.,TRBV6-1,TGTGCCAGCAGTGAAGCTGGGTCGGGGATTTACAATGAGCAGTTCTTC,CASSEAGSGIYNEQFF
.,TRBJ2-3,TRBD1,TRBV6-4,TGTGCCAGCAGCGACAGGGCCCACACAGATACGCAGTATTTT,CASSDRAHTDTQYF
few,TRBJ2-7,TRBD2,TRBV7-9,TGTGCCAGCCGGACTAGCGGCACCTACGAGCAGTACTTC,CASRTSGTYEQYF
.,TRBJ2-2,.,TRBV27,TGTGCCAGCAGTTTCGGGGTTGCCGGGGAGCTGTTTTTT,CASSFGVAGELFF
medium-sized,TRBJ1-5,.,TRBV7-8,TGTGCCAGCAGCTCCCGCGGGGGAGGTCAGCCCCAGCATTTT,CASSSRGGGQPQHF
.,TRBJ2-1,TRBD2,TRBV6-5,TGTGCCAGCAGTTTGAGCGGGGGGAATGAGCAGTTCTTC,CASSLSGGNEQFF
.,TRBJ1-1,.,TRBV5-1,TGCGCCAGCAGCTTGGGCTATCGACTAAGGGGCGGGGGTGAAGCTTTCTTT,CASSLGYRLRGGGEAFF
.,TRBJ2-3,.,TRBV9,TGTGCCAGCAGCGTAGGATCAACAGATACGCAGTATTTT,CASSVGSTDTQYF
.,TRBJ2-7,.,TRBV13,TGTGCCAGCAGCCAGGGGGGTAGAGAGCAGTACTTC,CASSQGGREQYF
few,TRBJ2-5,TRBD2,TRBV5-1,TGCGCCAGCAGCCCGGCGGTGGTAGCGGGGGTGGAGACCCAGTACTTC,CASSPAVVAGVETQYF
few,TRBJ2-2,.,TRBV10-3,TGTGCCACATCGCCGACAGTCACCGGGGAGCTGTTTTTT,CATSPTVTGELFF
few,TRBJ2-7,TRBD1,TRBV27,TGTGCCAGCAGTCCAACCGGGACAGGGGCCTACGAGCAGTACTTC,CASSPTGTGAYEQYF
.,TRBJ2-7,TRBD1,TRBV6-1,TGTGCCACCGCAGATCGAGGGGGCCTCTACGAGCAGTACTTC,CATADRGGLYEQYF
.,TRBJ2-5,.,TRBV9,TGTGCCAGCAGCGTAGGGCCCGGCGGGGTACAAGAGACCCAGTACTTC,CASSVGPGGVQETQYF
.,TRBJ1-1,TRBD1,TRBV4-2,TGTGCCAGCAGCCAAGTGAACAGGGGGACATTCACTGAAGCTTTCTTT,CASSQVNRGTFTEAFF
.,TRBJ1-1,TRBD1,TRBV19,TGTGCCAGTAGTCCTCGTGGACAGGGGGGGTACACTGAAGCTTTCTTT,CASSPRGQGGYTEAFF
medium-sized,TRBJ2-5,TRBD2,TRBV7-8,TGTGCCAGCAGCCTACTCCGGGGGGGCTCACTTGAGACCCAGTACTTC,CASSLLRGGSLETQYF
few,TRBJ1-2,.,TRBV7-2,TGTGCCAGCAGCTTAGCGGACGGGAACTATGGCTACACCTTC,CASSLADGNYGYTF
.,TRBJ1-2,TRBD1,TRBV2,TGTGCCAGCAGCTGGACAGGGGATGGCTACACCTTC,CASSWTGDGYTF
.,TRBJ2-5,.,TRBV6-6,TGTGCCAGCAGTTACTCTCGGCAGGGTCAAGAGACCCAGTACTTC,CASSYSRQGQETQYF
.,TRBJ2-7,.,TRBV6-5,TGTGCCAGCAGTCAAGACAGGTTTCCCTACGAGCAGTACTTC,CASSQDRFPYEQYF
.,TRBJ2-1,TRBD1,TRBV5-4,TGTGCCAGCAGCTTGGACAGGGGAAACAATGAGCAGTTCTTC,CASSLDRGNNEQFF
.,TRBJ2-5,.,TRBV7-6,TGTGCCAGCAGCCTCCCGACAGCGGAGACCCAGTACTTC,CASSLPTAETQYF
.,TRBJ1-2,.,TRBV7-9,TGTGCCAGCAGCTCGAGGCCGTCCTATGGCTACACCTTC,CASSSRPSYGYTF
.,TRBJ1-2,.,TRBV29-1,TGCAGCGTTGGGGCAGGGTTCGAAGGCTACACCTTC,CSVGAGFEGYTF
.,TRBJ1-1,.,TRBV6-1,TGTGCCAGCAGTGGGGCCAGGAACACTGAAGCTTTCTTT,CASSGARNTEAFF
.,TRBJ1-1,.,TRBV15,TGTGCCACCAGCAGAGACCGGGCAACCTATGAAGCTTTCTTT,CATSRDRATYEAFF
.,TRBJ2-1,TRBD1,TRBV4-3,TGCGCCAGCAGCCAGGAGGGACAGGGTTCCTACAATGAGCAGTTCTTC,CASSQEGQGSYNEQFF